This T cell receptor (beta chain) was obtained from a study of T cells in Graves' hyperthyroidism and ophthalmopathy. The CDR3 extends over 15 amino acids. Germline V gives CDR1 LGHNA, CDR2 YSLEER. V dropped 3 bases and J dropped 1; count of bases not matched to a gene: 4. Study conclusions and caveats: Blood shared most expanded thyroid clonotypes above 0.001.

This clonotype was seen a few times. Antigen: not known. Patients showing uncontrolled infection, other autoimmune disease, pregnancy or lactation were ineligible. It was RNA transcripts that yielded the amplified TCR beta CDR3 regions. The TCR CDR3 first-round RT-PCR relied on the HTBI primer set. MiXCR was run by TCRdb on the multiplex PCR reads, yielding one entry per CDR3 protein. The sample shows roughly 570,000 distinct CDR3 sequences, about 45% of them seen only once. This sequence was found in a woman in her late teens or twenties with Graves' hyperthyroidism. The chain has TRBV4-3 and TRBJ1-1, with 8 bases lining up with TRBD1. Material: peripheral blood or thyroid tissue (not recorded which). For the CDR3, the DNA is TGCGCCAGCAGCCAGGAGGACAGGGCGAACACTGAAGCTTTCTTT. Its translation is CASSQEDRANTEAFF.